The 14 T cell receptor beta chains below come from one sample, sequenced in a study of molecular identifiers for immune sequencing clone quantification. TCRdb passed the PCR reads through MiXCR, listing each CDR3 protein once. The sample records about 630,000 distinct CDR3 sequences, 25% being singletons. The sequencing input was naive CD8+ T cells from blood, with Jurkat cell RNA spiked in. Subset described: FACS-sorted CD8+CD4-CCR7+CD45RA+ naive T cells. These receptors all stem from a human donor in good health. Some libraries in this study had Jurkat cell RNA spiked in.

The gene calls are TRBV14 and TRBJ2-7, with TRBD1 matching 8 bases. Germline assignment: CDR1 SGHDN and CDR2 FVKESK. Trimming took 5 bases from V and 4 from J; bases not matched to a gene: 10. The CDR3 sequence is 15 residues long. The CDR3 nucleotides are TGTGCCAGCAGCATGGGACAGGTCTCCTTTTACGAGCAGTACTTC. Translated, it gives CASSMGQVSFYEQYF.

The chain uses TRBV12-2 and TRBJ2-3; whether TRBD2, the table's D call, matches the DNA was not checked. TRBV12-2 is a documented pseudogene. The CDR3 runs to 16 residues. CDR3 region: CASRPTGGRGTDTQYF. As DNA, the CDR3 is TGTGCAAGTCGCCCGACTGGCGGGAGGGGCACAGATACGCAGTATTTT.

This sequence joins TRBV7-9 and TRBJ2-7; 9 nucleotides match TRBD2. In germline, CDR1 is SEHNR, CDR2 FQNEAQ (reference sequence). This CDR3 is 10 amino acids long. The CDR3 is CASGGSEQYF. The CDR3 bases are TGTGCAAGCGGGGGGAGCGAGCAGTACTTC.

This clonotype was observed at least ten times. The V call is TRBV7-9, the J call TRBJ2-5; TRBD1 matches at 8 bases. This CDR3 is 15 amino acids long. The ends lost 0 bases at V and 1 base at J; junction bases unmatched: 1. Germline loops: CDR1 SEHNR, CDR2 FQNEAQ (reference sequence). The CDR3: CASSLAGTGQETQYF. The CDR3 nucleotides read TGTGCCAGCAGCTTAGCCGGGACAGGCCAAGAGACCCAGTACTTC.

The rearrangement joins TRBV20-1 to TRBJ2-3, with 7 bases that match TRBD2. Trimming took 3 bases from V and 4 from J; bases not matched to a gene: 10. CDR1 and CDR2 (germline): DFQATT, SNEGSKA (reference sequence). The CDR3 extends over 15 amino acids. The CDR3 reads CSASVLAESADTQYF. For the CDR3, the DNA is TGCAGTGCTAGTGTCCTAGCGGAGAGCGCAGATACGCAGTATTTT.

This clonotype has only a few counts. CDR3 region: CASSYPREGTGELFF. CDR3 DNA sequence: TGTGCCAGCAGTTACCCCAGGGAGGGGACCGGGGAGCTGTTTTTT. The chain carries TRBV6-2 or TRBV6-3 and TRBJ2-2; TRBD2 aligns across 7 bases. The V and J ends lost 2 bases and 5 bases, in that order; junction bases with no gene match: 5. CDR3 size: 15 residues. The V gene's germline CDR1 is MNHEY and CDR2 SVGEGT.

This clonotype came up a few times. The genes are TRBV3-2 and TRBJ2-6. TRBV3-2 is classified as a pseudogene. This CDR3 comprises 13 residues. The CDR3 here is CASRPEGANVLTF. CDR3 bases: TGTGCCTCGCGGCCAGAGGGGGCCAACGTCCTGACTTTC.

About this clonotype itself: A clone one base away is much larger, so this may be a read error. The chain is built from TRBV30 and TRBJ2-3, with D possibly TRBD1 on 5 matching bases. The CDR3 is 13 amino acids. The V gene's germline CDR1 is GTSNPN and CDR2 SVGIG (reference sequence). In nucleotides, the CDR3 is TGTGTCTGGAGTCCGCTCTCAGGGTTGGCGCAGTATTTT. Translated, it gives CVWSPLSGLAQYF.

In this sample, this clonotype turned up many times. The chain joins TRBV29-1 to TRBJ1-1, with 8 bases identical to TRBD1. Germline loops: CDR1 SQVTM, CDR2 ANQGSEA. V lost 7 bases and J lost 1; bases outside the gene matches: 2. The length of the CDR3 is 12 residues. CDR3 sequence: CSAGQANTEAFF. The CDR3 DNA sequence: TGCAGCGCGGGACAGGCGAACACTGAAGCTTTCTTT.

Only a few counts were recorded for this clonotype. The chain has TRBV20-1 and TRBJ2-7, with 13 bases matching TRBD2. The CDR3 extends over 14 amino acids. V gave up 3 bases and J gave up 6 bases; unmatched junction bases: 5. CDR1 and CDR2 from the germline V gene are DFQATT and SNEGSKA (reference sequence). CDR3 nucleotide sequence: TGCAGTGCTAGGGTGGGACTAGCGGGGTTCGAGCAGTACTTC. Its translation: CSARVGLAGFEQYF.

The chain carries TRBV4-1 and TRBJ2-5; D is possibly TRBD2 (5 bases). Germline values: CDR1 MGHRA, CDR2 YSYEKL. V was cut by 2 bases and J by 5 bases, with 9 bases left in between. The CDR3 spans 13 residues. CDR3 in DNA: TGCGCCAGCAGCCAAACGGGGTCGGAGACCCAGTACTTC. Its translation: CASSQTGSETQYF.

This clonotype showed up just a few times. This chain links TRBV7-9 with TRBJ2-1, with a weak D call TRBD1 (5 bases). CDR3 length: 11 amino acids. V was shortened by 6 bases and J by 12 bases, with 12 bases between the two germline ends. Germline CDR1 reads SEHNR; CDR2 reads FQNEAQ (reference sequence). The CDR3 DNA sequence: TGTGCCAGCAGTCCAGGGATAGGGCAGTTCTTC. Encoded protein: CASSPGIGQFF. Based on the CDR3 plus reference TRBV7-9 and TRBJ2-1, the full variable domain is DTGVSQNPRHKITKRGQNVTFRCDPISEHNRLYWYRQTLGQGPEFLTYFQNEAQLEKSRLLSDRFSAERPKGSFSTLEIQRTEQGDSAMYLCASSPGIGQFFGPGTRLTVL.

Note on this clonotype: The junction departs from the called germline gene at one end, perhaps through a read error. This chain joins TRBV5-1 and TRBJ2-7; D unresolved. CDR3 size: 14 residues. In germline, CDR1 is SGHRS, CDR2 YFSETQ. DNA of the CDR3: TGCGCCAGCAGCTTTTCTCCCCTCGCTTCCGAGCAGTCCTTC. It is translated as CASSFSPLASEQSF.

In this sample, this clonotype turned up many times. V gene TRBV5-1 combines with J gene TRBJ2-5; D possibly corresponds to TRBD2 (6 bases). The germline V and J ends were trimmed by 3 bases and 2 bases, with 8 bases remaining between them. The CDR3 totals 13 residues. The germline gives CDR1 SGHRS, CDR2 YFSETQ. The CDR3: CASSSGLQETQYF. The CDR3 region has the DNA TGCGCCAGCAGCTCGGGACTTCAAGAGACCCAGTACTTC. Full variable domain (remainder filled in from reference TRBV5-1 and TRBJ2-5): KAGVTQTPRYLIKTRGQQVTLSCSPISGHRSVSWYQQTPGQGLQFLFEYFSETQRNKGNFPGRFSGRQFSNSRSEMNVSTLELGDSALYLCASSSGLQETQYFGPGTRLLVL.